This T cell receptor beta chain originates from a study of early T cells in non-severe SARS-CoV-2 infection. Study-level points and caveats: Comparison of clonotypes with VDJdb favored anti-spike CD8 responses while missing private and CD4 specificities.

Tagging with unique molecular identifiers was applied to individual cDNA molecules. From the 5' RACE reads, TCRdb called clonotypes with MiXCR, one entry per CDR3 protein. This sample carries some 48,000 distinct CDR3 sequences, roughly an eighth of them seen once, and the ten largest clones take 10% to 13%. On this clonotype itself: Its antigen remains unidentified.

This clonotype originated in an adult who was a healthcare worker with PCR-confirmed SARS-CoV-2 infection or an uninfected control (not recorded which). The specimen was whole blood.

For the CDR3, the DNA is TGCGCCAGCAGCGCGGGACACCCCTCTGGGGCCAACGTCCTGACTTTC. This encodes CASSAGHPSGANVLTF. The chain couples TRBV5-1 to TRBJ2-6, with D perhaps given as TRBD1 or TRBD2 (6 bases each). In germline, CDR1 is SGHRS, CDR2 YFSETQ. The CDR3 is 16 residues long. V was pared by 4 bases and J by 0 bases, with 11 bases between.